The T cell receptor beta chain under discussion was sequenced for a study of shared clonotypes between healthy human individuals. A remark on this clone: Its antigen is as yet unknown.

The study, taken as a whole, reports: Relative to their counterparts shared across all four donors, non-shared clonotypes exhibited diminished generation probabilities.

The DNA input per sorted-subset replicate PCR was approximately 210 ng, corresponding to 30,000 or so T cell genomes. Sequenced by immunoSEQ multiplex PCR; TCRdb stores in-frame clones only, minus some. This sample has hundreds of thousands of clones, with more than 85% found just once. Naive CD8 cells lacked CD45RO and underwent positive selection for CCR7, leaving out terminally differentiated effector memory CD45RA+ cells. Germline V gives CDR1 SGHAT, CDR2 FQDESV (reference sequence). The germline V and J ends were trimmed by 2 bases and 3 bases, with 11 bases remaining between them. CDR3 length: 14 amino acids.

This clonotype was obtained from a man aged 25-45 years in good health. The V and J genes are TRBV11-1 and TRBJ2-7, with D perhaps matching TRBD1 or TRBD2 (5 bases each). Sequencing used naive CD8+ T cells sorted from blood. The CDR3 loop is CASSLRGRSYEQYF. CDR3 coding DNA: TGTGCCAGCAGCTTACGGGGACGCAGCTACGAGCAGTACTTC.